Many counts were recorded for the clone carrying this TCR beta chain. TCR beta libraries were built with iRepertoire HTBI primers and Arm-PCR of CDR3 regions. Study processing details: Identification yielded approximately 67 TRBV and around 15 TRBJ segments across samples. TCRdb re-called the multiplex PCR reads through MiXCR, storing one row per CDR3 protein. TCRdb assigned the V and J calls; the authors' analysis was not used. The sample has 500,000 or so distinct CDR3 sequences, roughly 15% seen once. Time point here: newly diagnosed GD, antithyroid drugs for less than 3 months. TCR sequences were obtained from RNA taken from PBMCs. This sample stems from a study of regulatory T cells in long-lasting Graves disease. The trim removed 3 bases at V and 2 bases at J, leaving 9 bases unmatched. CDR1 MDHEN and CDR2 SYDVKM come from the germline V gene. The CDR3 contains 19 residues. These sequences were also reported in another study, on T cells in Graves' hyperthyroidism and ophthalmopathy.

The sequenced sample was peripheral blood mononuclear cells (PBMCs), obtained at new diagnosis, from a patient treated with antithyroid drugs. The chain couples TRBV28 to TRBJ2-3, with TRBD2 identical over 15 bases. This TCR was recovered from a woman aged 50 to 65 with Graves disease. CDR3 sequence (DNA): TGTGCCAGCAGTTTCGCCGGGACTAGCGGGAGGCCTTCCACAGATACGCAGTATTTT. It specifies CASSFAGTSGRPSTDTQYF. Full variable domain (remainder filled in from reference TRBV28 and TRBJ2-3): DVKVTQSSRYLVKRTGEKVFLECVQDMDHENMFWYRQDPGLGLRLIYFSYDVKMKEKGDIPEGYSVSREKKERFSLILESASTNQTSMYLCASSFAGTSGRPSTDTQYFGPGTRLTVL.